This T cell receptor (beta chain) was captured by sequencing in a study of OX40 agonist ivuxolimab in advanced cancers. Background on the study: Patients undergoing dose escalation presented with hepatocellular carcinoma, melanoma, renal cell or head and neck cancer. Prior checkpoint blockade (anti-PD-1, anti-PD-L1 or anti-CTLA-4) was permitted; 35% to 50% had it.

CDR3 length: 13 residues. Trimming cost V 7 bases and J 4 bases, with 13 bases left between them. Germline CDR1 reads SGHAT; CDR2 reads FQNNGV. Study-wide points: CD8+ T cells showed, on average, more clonal expansion than CD4+ cells. With doses of 0.1 to 3.0 mg/kg, CD4+ and CD8+ blood T cells had undergone clonal expansion by week 6.

Using immunoSEQ multiplex PCR, the repertoire was profiled, and TCRdb retains in-frame clones only, with some absent. The sample records around 80,000 clones, 94% being singletons. As for this clone: Antigen: not known.

V and J are TRBV11-2 and TRBJ2-5; the D gene is possibly TRBD2 (5 bases). This receptor was identified in an adult with an advanced solid tumor such as melanoma, head and neck, liver or kidney cancer. The specimen comprised CD4+ or CD8+ T cells sorted from blood, sampled in a trial of the OX40 agonist ivuxolimab. CDR3 residues: CASTRRGSETQYF. The CDR3 nucleotides are TGTGCCAGCACCCGTCGGGGTTCAGAGACCCAGTACTTC.